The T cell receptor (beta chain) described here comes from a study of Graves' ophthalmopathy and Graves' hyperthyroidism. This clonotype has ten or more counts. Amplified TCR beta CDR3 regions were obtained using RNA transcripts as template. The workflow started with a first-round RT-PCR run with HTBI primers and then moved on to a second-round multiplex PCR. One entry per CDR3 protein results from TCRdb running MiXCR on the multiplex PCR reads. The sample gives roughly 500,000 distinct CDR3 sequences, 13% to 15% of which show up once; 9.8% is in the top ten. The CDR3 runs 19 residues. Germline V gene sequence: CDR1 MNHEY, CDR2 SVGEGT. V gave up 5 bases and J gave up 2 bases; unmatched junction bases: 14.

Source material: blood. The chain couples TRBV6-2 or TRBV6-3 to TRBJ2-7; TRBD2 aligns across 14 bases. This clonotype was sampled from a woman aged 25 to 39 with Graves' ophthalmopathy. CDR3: CASSPQGLAGAGGAYEQYF. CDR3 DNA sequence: TGTGCCAGCAGTCCCCAGGGACTAGCGGGAGCTGGGGGAGCCTACGAGCAGTACTTC.